This entry features one T cell receptor (beta chain) sequence. Method: immunoSEQ multiplex PCR; TCRdb's copy keeps in-frame clones and lacks some. The data hold around 25,000 clones, with around nine tenths observed a single time. The data belong to a study of blood T cell repertoires in COVID-19. Sequenced: peripheral blood. The clonotype comes from a man aged 50 to 60 with active COVID-19.

CDR3 loop: CASSLVDRDSPLHF. The DNA of the CDR3 is TGTGCCAGCAGTTTAGTGGACAGGGATTCACCCCTCCACTTT. The J gene is TRBJ1-6, the V gene TRBV27; the match to TRBD1 covers 8 bases. The CDR3 sequence is 14 residues long. Germline CDR1 is MNHEY and CDR2 is SMNVEV (reference sequence). Losses at the gene ends were 2 bases for V and 8 bases for J; bases not matched to a gene: 2.